Only one count was recorded for the clone carrying this TCR beta chain. Repertoires were generated with immunoSEQ multiplex PCR, while TCRdb's copy carries only in-frame clones and drops some. The sample holds approximately 94,000 clones, less than 96% seen once. This specimen belongs to a study of technical replicates of blood from a few donors. This CDR3 contains 14 residues. From germline, CDR1 is LNHNV and CDR2 YYDKDF (reference sequence). V trimming: 6 bases; J trimming: 4 bases; junction bases outside the gene matches: 6. What was sequenced was T cells isolated from PBMCs. This chain connects TRBV15 to TRBJ1-5; TRBD1 agrees at 7 bases. The clonotype comes from a human donor in good health. The CDR3 here is CATSRTGANQPQHF. In DNA, the CDR3 is TGTGCCACCAGTCGGACAGGAGCAAATCAGCCCCAGCATTTT.